Described below is a single T cell receptor beta chain sequence and its context. This clone is a singleton in its sample. The specificity of this receptor is unknown. The sample holds no much larger clone one base away, and base qualities are not on file. Receptor amplification or capture employed the immunoSEQ multiplex PCR assay. What TCRdb holds here is the immuneACCESS table cut down to in-frame rearrangements. Part of the clones is not present; checked against another copy, under half of the missing clones reflect an unresolved V gene, and the others are unexplained. The sample contains about 38,000 clones, 90% to 95% of them found a single time. The top ten clones comprise 6% to 7.5% of the sample. The trim is 2 bases for V and 8 bases for J, with a gap of 12 bases between the germline ends. The CDR3 measures 13 amino acids from cysteine to phenylalanine. CDR3 DNA is the only sequence kept; it has 39 bases, read in frame from the first base. CDR1 MNHNY and CDR2 SVGAGI are derived from the germline V gene (reference sequence).

The data derive from a study of T cell changes during pregnancy in multiple sclerosis (dated by TCRdb to between 2017 and 2020). Some background on the complete study: Changes in the T cell repertoire over the course of pregnancy were examined in this study in women with multiple sclerosis.

Material: CD8+ T cells from peripheral blood mononuclear cells, obtained in the second trimester of pregnancy. This receptor was taken from a female donor with multiple sclerosis, enrolled in a pregnancy study. The chain is assembled from TRBV6-6 and TRBJ1-1; a confident D gene designation cannot be given. The DNA reads TGTGCCAGCAGTTACGGTTTGGGAGGGGAAGCTTTCTTT. This sequence encodes CASSYGLGGEAFF.